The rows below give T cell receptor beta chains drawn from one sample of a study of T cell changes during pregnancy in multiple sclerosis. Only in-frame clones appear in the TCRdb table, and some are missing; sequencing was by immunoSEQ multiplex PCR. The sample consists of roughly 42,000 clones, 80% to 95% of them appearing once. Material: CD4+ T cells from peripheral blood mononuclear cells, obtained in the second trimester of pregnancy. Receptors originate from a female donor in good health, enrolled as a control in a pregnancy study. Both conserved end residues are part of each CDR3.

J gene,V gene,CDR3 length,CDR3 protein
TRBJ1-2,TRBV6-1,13,CASGTDSRYGYTF
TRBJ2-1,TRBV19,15,CASSTRLAPYNEQFF
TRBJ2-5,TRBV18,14,CASSPPPEGETQYF
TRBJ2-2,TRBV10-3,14,CAISNLKEAGELFF
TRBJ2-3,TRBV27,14,CASAPGGTTDTQYF
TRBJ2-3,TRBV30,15,CAWSGRQRSKDTQYF
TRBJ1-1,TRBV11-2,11,CASSASTEAFF
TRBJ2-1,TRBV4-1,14,CASSHGDFRSEQFF
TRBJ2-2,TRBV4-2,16,CASSQVGQGNTGELFF
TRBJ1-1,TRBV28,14,CASSLQGANTEAFF
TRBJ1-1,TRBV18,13,CASSPQGDTEAFF
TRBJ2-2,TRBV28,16,CASSSGQGGWAGELFF
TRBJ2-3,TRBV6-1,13,CASSLSVADTQYF
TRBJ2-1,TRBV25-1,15,CASSYTGGSYNEQFF
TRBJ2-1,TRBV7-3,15,CASSLGGGPYNEQFF
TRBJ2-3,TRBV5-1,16,CASSEGQGLRADTQYF
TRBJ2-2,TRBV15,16,CATRKAGQVGTGELFF
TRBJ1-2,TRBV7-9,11,CASSTGSGYTF
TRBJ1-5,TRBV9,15,CASSVDGTGHQPQHF
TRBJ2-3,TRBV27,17,CASSIYGQGVSTDTQYF
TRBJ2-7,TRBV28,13,CASSRSAGGSQYF
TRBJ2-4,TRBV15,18,CATSRGASGSLAKNIQYF
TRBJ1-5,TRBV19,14,CASSPLGGNQPQHF
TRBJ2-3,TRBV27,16,CASSPGDRAGTDTQYF
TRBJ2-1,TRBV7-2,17,CASSSSPVGRGAPEQFF
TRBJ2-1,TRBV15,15,CATSRVGRGGNEQFF
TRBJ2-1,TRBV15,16,CATSSPTGPRYNEQFF
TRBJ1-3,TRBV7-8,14,CASSLELYGNTIYF
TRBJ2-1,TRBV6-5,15,CASTSRGPVYNEQFF
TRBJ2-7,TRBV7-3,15,CASSLGTGPTYEQYF
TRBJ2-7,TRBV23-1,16,CASSQSRDSSSYEQYF
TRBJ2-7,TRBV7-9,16,CASSSLGEGANGEQYF
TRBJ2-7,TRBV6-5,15,CASSLLAGVPHEQYF
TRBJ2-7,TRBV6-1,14,CASQLGQGFYEQYF
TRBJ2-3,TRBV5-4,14,CASSSTPSTDTQYF
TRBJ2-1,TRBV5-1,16,CASSGQTSGSSHEQFF
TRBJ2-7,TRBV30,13,CACVRGRGYEQYF
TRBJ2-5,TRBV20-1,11,CSARGGETQYF
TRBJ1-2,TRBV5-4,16,CASSSPPLTTIYGYTF
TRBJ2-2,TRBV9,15,CASSVTSGSTGELFF
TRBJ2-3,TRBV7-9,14,CASSLRSTGDTQYF
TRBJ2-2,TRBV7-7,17,CASSPPRASGRSGELFF
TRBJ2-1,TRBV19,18,CASSIDIGASGRYNEQFF
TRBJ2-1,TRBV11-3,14,CASSLARSSNEQFF
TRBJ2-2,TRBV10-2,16,CASSELPSGGPRELFF
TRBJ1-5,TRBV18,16,CASSSGQPYSNQPQHF
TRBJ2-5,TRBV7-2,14,CASSPGRWPETQYF
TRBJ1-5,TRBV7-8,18,CASSLYLAGTGSNQPQHF
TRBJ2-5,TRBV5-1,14,CASTTPGGVETQYF
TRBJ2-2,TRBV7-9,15,CASSFGREYTGELFF
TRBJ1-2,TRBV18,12,CASSPPGYGYTF
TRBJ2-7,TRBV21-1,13,CASSKGHSYEQYF
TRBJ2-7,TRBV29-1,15,CSVEDRQGGRDEQYF